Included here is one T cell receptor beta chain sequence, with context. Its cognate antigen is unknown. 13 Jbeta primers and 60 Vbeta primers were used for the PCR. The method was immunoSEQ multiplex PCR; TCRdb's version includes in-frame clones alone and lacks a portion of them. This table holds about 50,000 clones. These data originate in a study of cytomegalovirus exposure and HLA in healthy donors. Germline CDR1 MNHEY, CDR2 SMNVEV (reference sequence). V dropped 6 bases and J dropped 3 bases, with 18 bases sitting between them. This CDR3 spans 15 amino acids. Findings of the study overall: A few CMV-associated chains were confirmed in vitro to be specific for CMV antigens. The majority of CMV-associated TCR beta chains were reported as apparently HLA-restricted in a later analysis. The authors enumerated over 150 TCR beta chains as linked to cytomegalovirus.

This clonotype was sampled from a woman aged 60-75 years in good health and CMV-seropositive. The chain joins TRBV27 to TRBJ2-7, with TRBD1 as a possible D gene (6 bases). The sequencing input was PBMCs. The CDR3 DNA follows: TGTGCCAGCAGAATCGGCGGTGGGGGCTTCTACGAGCAGTACTTC. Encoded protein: CASRIGGGGFYEQYF.